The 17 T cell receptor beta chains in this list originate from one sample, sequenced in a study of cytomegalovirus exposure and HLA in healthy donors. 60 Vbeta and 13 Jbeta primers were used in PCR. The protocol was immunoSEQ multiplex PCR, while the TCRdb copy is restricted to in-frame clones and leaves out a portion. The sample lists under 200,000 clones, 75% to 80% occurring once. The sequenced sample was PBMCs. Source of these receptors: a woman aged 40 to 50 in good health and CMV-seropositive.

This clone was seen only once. CDR3 sequence reads: CASSPRRLAGGPYEQYF. Written as DNA, the CDR3 is TGTGCCAGCAGTCCCCGCCGACTAGCGGGAGGGCCCTACGAGCAGTACTTC. The V gene is TRBV27, the J gene TRBJ2-7, with 14 bases aligning to TRBD2. This CDR3 is 17 amino acids long. Germline V gives CDR1 MNHEY, CDR2 SMNVEV (reference sequence). The ends lost 5 bases at V and 2 bases at J; junction bases unmatched: 8.

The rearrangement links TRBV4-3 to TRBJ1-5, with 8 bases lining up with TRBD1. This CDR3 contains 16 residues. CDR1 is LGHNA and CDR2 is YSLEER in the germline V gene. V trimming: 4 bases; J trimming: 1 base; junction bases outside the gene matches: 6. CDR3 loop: CASSPTTGESNQPQHF. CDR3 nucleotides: TGCGCCAGCAGCCCGACGACAGGGGAGAGCAATCAGCCCCAGCATTTT.

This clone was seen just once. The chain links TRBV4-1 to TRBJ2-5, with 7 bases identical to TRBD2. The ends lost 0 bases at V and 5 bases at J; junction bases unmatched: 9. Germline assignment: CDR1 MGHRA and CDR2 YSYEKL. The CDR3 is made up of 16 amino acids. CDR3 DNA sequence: TGCGCCAGCAGCCAAGACTTGGCGGGGGTGCTGGAGACCCAGTACTTC. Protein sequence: CASSQDLAGVLETQYF.

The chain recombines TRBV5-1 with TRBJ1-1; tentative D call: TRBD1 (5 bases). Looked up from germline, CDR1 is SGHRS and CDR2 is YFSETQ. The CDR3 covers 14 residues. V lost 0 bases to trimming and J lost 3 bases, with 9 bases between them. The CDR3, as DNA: TGCGCCAGCAGCTTGGATCGGGGGGACACTGAAGCTTTCTTT. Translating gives CASSLDRGDTEAFF. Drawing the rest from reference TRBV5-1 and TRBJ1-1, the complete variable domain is KAGVTQTPRYLIKTRGQQVTLSCSPISGHRSVSWYQQTPGQGLQFLFEYFSETQRNKGNFPGRFSGRQFSNSRSEMNVSTLELGDSALYLCASSLDRGDTEAFFGQGTRLTVV.

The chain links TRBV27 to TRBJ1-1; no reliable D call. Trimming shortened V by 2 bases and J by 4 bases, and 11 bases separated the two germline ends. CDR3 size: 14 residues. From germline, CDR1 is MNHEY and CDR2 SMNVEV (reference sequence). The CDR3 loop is CASSLVREGTEAFF. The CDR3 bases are TGTGCCAGCAGTTTAGTGAGGGAGGGCACTGAAGCTTTCTTT.

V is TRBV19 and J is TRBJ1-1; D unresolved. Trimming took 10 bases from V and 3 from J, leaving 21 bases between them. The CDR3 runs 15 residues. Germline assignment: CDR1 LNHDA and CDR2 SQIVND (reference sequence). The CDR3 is CATKNRRGSDTEAFF. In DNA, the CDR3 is TGTGCCACCAAAAATCGGCGGGGTAGTGACACTGAAGCTTTCTTT.

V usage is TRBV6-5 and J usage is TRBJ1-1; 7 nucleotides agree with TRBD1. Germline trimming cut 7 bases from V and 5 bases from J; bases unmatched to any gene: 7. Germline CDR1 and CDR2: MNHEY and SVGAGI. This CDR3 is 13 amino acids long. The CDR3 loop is CASTTRGETEAFF. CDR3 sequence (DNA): TGTGCCAGCACCACCAGGGGGGAAACTGAAGCTTTCTTT.

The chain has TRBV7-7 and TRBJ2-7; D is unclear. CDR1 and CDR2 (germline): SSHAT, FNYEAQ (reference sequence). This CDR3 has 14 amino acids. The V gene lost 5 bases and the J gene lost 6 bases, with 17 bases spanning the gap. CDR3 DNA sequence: TGTGCCAGCAGCCAATCCGCCGGCGAGCGCGAGCAGTACTTC. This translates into CASSQSAGEREQYF.

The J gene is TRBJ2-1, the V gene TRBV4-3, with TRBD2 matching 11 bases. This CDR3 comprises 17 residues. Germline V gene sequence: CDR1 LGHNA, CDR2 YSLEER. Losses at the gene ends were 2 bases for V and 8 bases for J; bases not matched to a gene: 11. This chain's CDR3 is CASSQPLAGGVGDEQFF. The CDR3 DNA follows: TGCGCCAGCAGCCAACCGCTAGCGGGAGGCGTTGGGGATGAGCAGTTCTTC.

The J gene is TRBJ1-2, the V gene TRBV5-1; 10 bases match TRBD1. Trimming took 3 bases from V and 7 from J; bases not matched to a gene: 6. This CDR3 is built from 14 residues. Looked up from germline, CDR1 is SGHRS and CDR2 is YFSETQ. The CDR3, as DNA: TGCGCCAGCAGCTCCGGACAGGGGGAGGGTGGCTACACCTTC. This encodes CASSSGQGEGGYTF.

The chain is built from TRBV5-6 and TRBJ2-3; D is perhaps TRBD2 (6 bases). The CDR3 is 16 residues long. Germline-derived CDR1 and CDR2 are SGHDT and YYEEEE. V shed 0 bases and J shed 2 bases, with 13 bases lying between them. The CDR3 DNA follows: TGTGCCAGCAGCTTGGGATGGCGGGAAAACACAGATACGCAGTATTTT. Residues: CASSLGWRENTDTQYF.

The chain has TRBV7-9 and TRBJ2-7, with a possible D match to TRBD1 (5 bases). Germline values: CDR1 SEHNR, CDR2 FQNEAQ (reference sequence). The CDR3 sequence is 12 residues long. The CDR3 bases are TGTTCCTCGCGCTGGGGCGAGGACGAGCAGTACTTC. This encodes CSSRWGEDEQYF.

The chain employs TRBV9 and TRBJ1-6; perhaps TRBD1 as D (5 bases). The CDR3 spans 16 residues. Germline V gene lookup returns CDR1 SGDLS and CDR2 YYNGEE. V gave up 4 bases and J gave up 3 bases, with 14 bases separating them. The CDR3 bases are TGTGCCAGCAGCCTTACGGACACGGGCTATAATTCACCCCTCCACTTT. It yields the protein CASSLTDTGYNSPLHF.

The CDR3 loop is CASSPTGDSYGYTF. The DNA for the CDR3 is TGTGCCAGCAGTCCTACGGGGGATTCGTATGGCTACACCTTC. This rearrangement joins TRBV27 to TRBJ1-2, with a weak D call TRBD1 (5 bases). V was pared by 5 bases and J by 5 bases, with 15 bases between. This CDR3 is built from 14 residues. CDR1 MNHEY and CDR2 SMNVEV come from the germline V gene (reference sequence).

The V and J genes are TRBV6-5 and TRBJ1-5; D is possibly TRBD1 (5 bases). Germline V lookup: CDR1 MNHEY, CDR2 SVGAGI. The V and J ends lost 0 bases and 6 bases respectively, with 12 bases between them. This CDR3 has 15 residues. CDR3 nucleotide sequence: TGTGCCAGCAGTTACTCCCACACAGGCATTCAGCCCCAGCATTTT. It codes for CASSYSHTGIQPQHF.

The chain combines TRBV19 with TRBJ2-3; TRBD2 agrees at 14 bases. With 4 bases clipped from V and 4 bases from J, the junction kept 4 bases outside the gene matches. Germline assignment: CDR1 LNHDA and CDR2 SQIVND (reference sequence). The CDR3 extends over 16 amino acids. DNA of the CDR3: TGTGCCAGTAGTAACCAGGGACTAGCGGGAGCAGATACGCAGTATTTT. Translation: CASSNQGLAGADTQYF.

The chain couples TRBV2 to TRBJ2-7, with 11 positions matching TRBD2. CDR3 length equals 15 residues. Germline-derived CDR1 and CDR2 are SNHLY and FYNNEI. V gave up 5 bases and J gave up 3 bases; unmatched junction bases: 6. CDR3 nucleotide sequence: TGTGCCAGCAGTCCCCTGACTAGCGGGGTCTACGAGCAGTACTTC. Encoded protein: CASSPLTSGVYEQYF.